A single sample is the source of the 19 T cell receptor beta chains below, sequenced in a study of T cell clones after liver transplantation. Assay used: immunoSEQ multiplex PCR; TCRdb lists only in-frame clones, some missing. The table shows tens of thousands of clones, with 90% occurring only once. This sample comprised CD4+ T cells from blood, obtained before liver transplant. The receptors originated from a human donor who received a liver transplant.

The rearrangement uses TRBV28 and TRBJ1-2; weak D call: TRBD1 (5 bases). The germline V and J ends were trimmed by 3 bases and 2 bases, with 13 bases remaining between them. The CDR3 runs to 15 residues. CDR1 is MDHEN, CDR2 SYDVKM, per germline. CDR3 in amino acids: CASSFIRDGNYGYTF. The CDR3 DNA is TGTGCCAGCAGTTTTATACGGGACGGGAACTATGGCTACACCTTC.

The genes are TRBV7-2 and TRBJ2-3; D ambiguous. This CDR3 comprises 14 residues. Trimming removed 1 base at V and 7 bases at J, with 12 bases between. From germline, CDR1 is SGHTA and CDR2 FQGNSA. Here the CDR3 reads CASSLDGSVHTQYF. The CDR3 DNA follows: TGTGCCAGCAGCTTAGACGGGTCCGTTCATACGCAGTATTTT.

The sample holds a few counts of this clone. This chain connects TRBV5-5 to TRBJ1-3, with D maybe TRBD1 (6 bases). V was clipped by 4 bases and J by 4 bases, with 24 bases between them. This CDR3 is 18 amino acids long. Germline CDR1 and CDR2: SGHKS and YYEKEE (reference sequence). The CDR3 protein is CASSPRWATEGGGNTIYF. CDR3 in DNA: TGTGCCAGCAGCCCCCGCTGGGCTACTGAGGGGGGAGGAAACACCATATATTTT.

This chain joins TRBV7-9 and TRBJ1-2; D may be TRBD1 (6 bases). V was shortened by 4 bases and J by 5 bases, with 20 bases between the two germline ends. This CDR3 is built from 16 residues. CDR1 and CDR2 from the germline V gene are SEHNR and FQNEAQ (reference sequence). The CDR3 DNA is TGTGCCAGCAGCTCCGACACAGGCGGGGGCCTTTATGGCTACACCTTC. It encodes CASSSDTGGGLYGYTF.

This rearrangement joins TRBV4-1 to TRBJ2-7; D possibly corresponds to TRBD1 (5 bases). V lost 1 base and J lost 4, with 17 bases in between. CDR1 is MGHRA and CDR2 is YSYEKL in the germline V gene. This CDR3 contains 16 residues. The CDR3 reads CASSQGKAGRIYEQYF. The CDR3 DNA is TGCGCCAGCAGCCAAGGAAAGGCAGGGCGAATATACGAGCAGTACTTC.

In nucleotides, the CDR3 is TGTGCCAGCAGCCCCGAGCAGGGGGCTTCTGAAGCTTTCTTT. Translated, it gives CASSPEQGASEAFF. J is TRBJ1-1 and V is TRBV7-2; 8 bases map to TRBD1. The CDR3 runs 14 residues. CDR1 SGHTA and CDR2 FQGNSA come from the germline V gene. V gave up 5 bases and J gave up 6 bases; unmatched junction bases: 8. The full variable domain, rest sourced from reference TRBV7-2 and TRBJ1-1, is GAGVSQSPSNKVTEKGKDVELRCDPISGHTALYWYRQSLGQGLEFLIYFQGNSAPDKSGLPSDRFSAERTGGSVSTLTIQRTQQEDSAVYLCASSPEQGASEAFFGQGTRLTVV.

This chain links TRBV6-6 with TRBJ1-1, with D maybe TRBD1 (6 bases). Looked up from germline, CDR1 is MNHNY and CDR2 is SVGAGI (reference sequence). V lost 6 bases, J lost 1 base, and 9 bases lay in between. This CDR3 comprises 13 residues. The CDR3 is CASSWGQNTEAFF. Written as DNA, the CDR3 is TGTGCCAGCAGCTGGGGGCAGAACACTGAAGCTTTCTTT.

This chain connects TRBV28 to TRBJ2-7, with 11 bases identical to TRBD2. CDR3 length: 16 amino acids. Germline values: CDR1 MDHEN, CDR2 SYDVKM. The J segment lost 5 bases and the V segment lost 5 bases, leaving 11 bases of the junction unmatched. The DNA for the CDR3 is TGTGCCAGCAGTCCCCCTCTAGCGGGAGGAAGGAACGAGCAGTACTTC. It is translated as CASSPPLAGGRNEQYF.

This chain links TRBV19 with TRBJ2-1; D unclear. The V end lost 5 bases, the J end lost 9 bases, and 11 bases lay between the germline ends. The CDR3 sequence is 12 residues long. Germline CDR1 LNHDA, CDR2 SQIVND (reference sequence). This CDR3 is CASSSSFSEQFF. CDR3 DNA sequence: TGTGCCAGTAGTTCATCCTTTAGTGAGCAGTTCTTC. Supplemented by reference TRBV19 and TRBJ2-1, the full variable domain reads DGGITQSPKYLFRKEGQNVTLSCEQNLNHDAMYWYRQDPGQGLRLIYYSQIVNDFQKGDIAEGYSVSREKKESFPLTVTSAQKNPTAFYLCASSSSFSEQFFGPGTRLTVL.

The rearrangement links TRBV9 to TRBJ2-7; 10 bases line up with TRBD1. Germline values: CDR1 SGDLS, CDR2 YYNGEE. The CDR3 extends over 13 amino acids. Germline trimming cut 3 bases from V and 4 bases from J; bases unmatched to any gene: 1. CDR3 region: CASSGTGGYEQYF. The CDR3 nucleotides read TGTGCCAGCAGCGGGACAGGGGGGTACGAGCAGTACTTC.

The V call is TRBV11-3, the J call TRBJ2-1; 10 bases match TRBD1. Germline-derived CDR1 and CDR2 are SGHNT and YENEEA. J lost 5 bases, V lost 4 bases, and 5 bases had no gene match. The CDR3 sequence is 15 residues long. The CDR3 here is CASSWSDRGNNEQFF. CDR3 DNA: TGTGCCAGCAGCTGGTCGGACAGGGGGAACAATGAGCAGTTCTTC.

This sequence joins TRBV7-9 and TRBJ2-5; TRBD2 is a possible D gene (6 bases). The V and J ends lost 5 bases and 5 bases respectively, with 12 bases between them. The CDR3 length is 13 residues. Germline V gives CDR1 SEHNR, CDR2 FQNEAQ (reference sequence). The DNA of the CDR3 is TGTGCCAGCAGCGAACGACGGGGGGAGACCCAGTACTTC. Residues: CASSERRGETQYF.

This chain connects TRBV7-9 to TRBJ1-4, with TRBD1 as a possible D gene (6 bases). V was clipped by 5 bases and J by 6 bases, with 10 bases between them. Germline CDR1 reads SEHNR; CDR2 reads FQNEAQ (reference sequence). This CDR3 has 13 residues. CDR3 residues: CASSRRQDEKLFF. DNA for the CDR3: TGTGCCAGCAGCCGTAGACAGGATGAAAAACTGTTTTTT.

The gene calls are TRBV4-3 and TRBJ2-7, with 8 positions matching TRBD1. V dropped 1 base and J dropped 3; count of bases not matched to a gene: 8. The CDR3 has 16 amino acids. Germline CDR1 LGHNA, CDR2 YSLEER. The CDR3 spells CASSQGAGTGFYEQYF. In DNA form, the CDR3 reads TGCGCCAGCAGCCAAGGCGCCGGGACAGGATTCTACGAGCAGTACTTC.

J is TRBJ1-1 and V is TRBV19; weak D call: TRBD1 (5 bases). Between the trimmed V and J ends, which lost 7 bases and 3 bases, there was a span of 18 bases. Looked up from germline, CDR1 is LNHDA and CDR2 is SQIVND (reference sequence). The CDR3 has 15 amino acids. The CDR3 spells CASTPKGRQYTEAFF. CDR3 DNA: TGTGCCAGTACCCCAAAGGGCCGACAGTACACTGAAGCTTTCTTT.

On this clone itself: The germline gene is not matched at one end of the junction; a read error may be the cause. This chain connects TRBV28 to TRBJ1-5; D uncertain. CDR1 is MDHEN and CDR2 is SYDVKM in the germline V gene. The CDR3 contains 12 residues. CDR3 region: CASSSSDQPQHF. For the CDR3, the DNA is TGTGCCAGCAGTTCTAGCGATCAGCCCCAGCATTTT.

The chain combines TRBV7-3 with TRBJ2-7; TRBD2 matches 9 bases. V lost 4 bases and J lost 7; bases outside the gene matches: 8. Germline V gene sequence: CDR1 SGHTA, CDR2 FQGTGA. The CDR3 has 14 amino acids. This CDR3 is CASSSGLANGEQYF. The DNA of the CDR3 is TGTGCCAGCAGCTCAGGACTAGCGAACGGGGAGCAGTACTTC.

The gene calls are TRBV4-2 and TRBJ2-7; D perhaps matches TRBD2 (6 bases). V lost 4 bases and J lost 3, with 19 bases in between. Germline loops: CDR1 LGHNA, CDR2 YNFKEQ. There are 16 residues in the CDR3. This CDR3 is CASSLLRGSGDYEQYF. The CDR3 DNA sequence: TGTGCCAGCAGCCTCCTAAGGGGTAGCGGAGACTACGAGCAGTACTTC.

This clone was detected only a few times. For the CDR3, the DNA is TGTGCCAGCAGCTTAGTAGGTGCGCGTCCAGCGGGCGGCTACACCTTC. Residues: CASSLVGARPAGGYTF. The rearrangement joins TRBV7-9 to TRBJ1-2; D is uncertain. The V gene lost 1 base and the J gene lost 8 bases, with 20 bases spanning the gap. The germline V gene has CDR1 SEHNR and CDR2 FQNEAQ (reference sequence). The CDR3 length is 16 residues.